This TCR beta chain was recorded in a study of blood T cell repertoires in COVID-19. Looked up from germline, CDR1 is SNHLY and CDR2 is FYNNEI. This CDR3 is 14 amino acids long. V lost 5 bases, J lost 7 bases, and 6 bases stayed unmatched. The method was immunoSEQ multiplex PCR; TCRdb's version includes in-frame clones alone and lacks a portion of them. The sample carries under 200,000 clones, around 81% recorded once. The sequence derives from a human donor with acute or convalescent COVID-19. The donor label of this sample is uncertain. Sequencing was carried out using peripheral blood. The rearrangement joins TRBV2 to TRBJ1-3; 9 nucleotides match TRBD1. For the CDR3, the DNA is TGTGCCAGCAGTCAGGACAGGGGACGGAACACCATATATTTT. This gives the protein CASSQDRGRNTIYF.